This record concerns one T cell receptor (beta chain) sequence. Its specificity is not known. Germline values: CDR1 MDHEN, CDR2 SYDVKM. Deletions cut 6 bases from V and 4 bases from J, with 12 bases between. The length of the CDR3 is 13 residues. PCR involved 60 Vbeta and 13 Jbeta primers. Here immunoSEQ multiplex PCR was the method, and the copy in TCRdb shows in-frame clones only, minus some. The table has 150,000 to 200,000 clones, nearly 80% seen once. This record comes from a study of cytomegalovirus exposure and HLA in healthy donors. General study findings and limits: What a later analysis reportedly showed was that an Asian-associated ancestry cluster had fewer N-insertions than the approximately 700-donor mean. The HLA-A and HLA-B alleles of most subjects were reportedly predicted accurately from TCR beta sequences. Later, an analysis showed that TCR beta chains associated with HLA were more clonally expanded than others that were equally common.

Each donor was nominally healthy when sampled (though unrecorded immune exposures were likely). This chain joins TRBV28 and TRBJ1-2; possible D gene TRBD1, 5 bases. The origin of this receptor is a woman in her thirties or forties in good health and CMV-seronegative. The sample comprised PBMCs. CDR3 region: CASSPGGLYGYTF. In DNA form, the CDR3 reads TGTGCCAGCAGCCCCGGGGGTCTCTATGGCTACACCTTC.